This T cell receptor beta chain was identified during a study of early T cells in non-severe SARS-CoV-2 infection. Across the whole study: Sequencing of unsorted whole blood was done on bulk RNA, leaving chains unpaired. Study conclusions and caveats: VDJdb-based annotation leaned toward anti-spike CD8 responses and missed private and CD4 specificities.

The CDR3 runs 15 residues. Germline-derived CDR1 and CDR2 are SGHKS and YYEKEE (reference sequence). With V trimmed by 4 bases and J by 6 bases, 10 bases remained unmatched. Separate cDNA molecules each had unique molecular identifiers attached to them. TCRdb passed the 5' RACE reads through MiXCR, listing each CDR3 protein once. The profile shows under 100,000 distinct CDR3 sequences, 12% to 15% of them singletons. This clonotype was seen a few times. What it recognizes is unknown. The TCR originated in an adult who was a healthcare worker with PCR-confirmed SARS-CoV-2 infection or an uninfected control (not recorded which). This chain uses TRBV5-5 with TRBJ2-1; 7 bases fit TRBD1. Input material: whole blood. CDR3 coding DNA: TGTGCCAGCAGCCCTATACTGGGACAGCTCAATGAGCAGTTCTTC. This translates into CASSPILGQLNEQFF.